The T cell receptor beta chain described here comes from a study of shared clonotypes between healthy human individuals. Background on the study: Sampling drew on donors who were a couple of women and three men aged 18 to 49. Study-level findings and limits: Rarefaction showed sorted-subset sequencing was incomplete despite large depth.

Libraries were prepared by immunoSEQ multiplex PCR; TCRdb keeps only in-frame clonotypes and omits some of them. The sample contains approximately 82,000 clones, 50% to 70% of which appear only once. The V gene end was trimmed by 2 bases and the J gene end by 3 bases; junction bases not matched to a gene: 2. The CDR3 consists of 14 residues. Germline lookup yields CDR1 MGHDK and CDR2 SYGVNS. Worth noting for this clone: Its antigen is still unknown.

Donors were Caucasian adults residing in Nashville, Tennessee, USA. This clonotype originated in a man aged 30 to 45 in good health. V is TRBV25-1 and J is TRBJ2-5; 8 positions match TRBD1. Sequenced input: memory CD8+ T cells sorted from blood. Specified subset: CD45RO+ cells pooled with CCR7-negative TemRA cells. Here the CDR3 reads CASSEGQGKETQYF. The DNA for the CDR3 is TGTGCCAGCAGTGAAGGACAGGGCAAAGAGACCCAGTACTTC.